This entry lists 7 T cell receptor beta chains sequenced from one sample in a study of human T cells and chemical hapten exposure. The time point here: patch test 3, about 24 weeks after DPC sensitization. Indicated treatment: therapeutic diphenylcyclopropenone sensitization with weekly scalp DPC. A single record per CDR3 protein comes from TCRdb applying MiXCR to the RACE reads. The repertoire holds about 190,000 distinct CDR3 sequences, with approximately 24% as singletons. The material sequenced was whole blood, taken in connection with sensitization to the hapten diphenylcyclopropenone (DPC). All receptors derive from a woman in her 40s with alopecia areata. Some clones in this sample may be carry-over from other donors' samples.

The CDR3 sequence is CASSVGDRNYGYTF. The CDR3 nucleotides are TGCGCCAGCAGCGTAGGGGACAGGAACTATGGCTACACCTTC. This chain uses TRBV5-1 with TRBJ1-2; TRBD1 aligns across 8 bases. J lost 2 bases, V lost 4 bases, and 4 bases had no gene match. Germline V gives CDR1 SGHRS, CDR2 YFSETQ. CDR3 length equals 14 residues.

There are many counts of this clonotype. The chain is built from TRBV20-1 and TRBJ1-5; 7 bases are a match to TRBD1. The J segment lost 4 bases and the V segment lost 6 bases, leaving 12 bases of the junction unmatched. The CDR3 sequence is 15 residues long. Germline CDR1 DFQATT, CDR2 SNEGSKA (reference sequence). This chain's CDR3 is CSAQKGTVTNQPQHF. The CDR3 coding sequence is TGCAGTGCCCAAAAAGGGACAGTGACGAATCAGCCCCAGCATTTT.

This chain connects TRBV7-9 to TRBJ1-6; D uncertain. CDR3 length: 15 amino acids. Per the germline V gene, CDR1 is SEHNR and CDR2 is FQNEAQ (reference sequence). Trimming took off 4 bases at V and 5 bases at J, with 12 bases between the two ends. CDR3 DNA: TGTGCCAGCAGCTCACCCACGGGAAATAATTCACCCCTCCACTTT. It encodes CASSSPTGNNSPLHF. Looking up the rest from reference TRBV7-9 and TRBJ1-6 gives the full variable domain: DTGVSQNPRHKITKRGQNVTFRCDPISEHNRLYWYRQTLGQGPEFLTYFQNEAQLEKSRLLSDRFSAERPKGSFSTLEIQRTEQGDSAMYLCASSSPTGNNSPLHFGNGTRLTVT.

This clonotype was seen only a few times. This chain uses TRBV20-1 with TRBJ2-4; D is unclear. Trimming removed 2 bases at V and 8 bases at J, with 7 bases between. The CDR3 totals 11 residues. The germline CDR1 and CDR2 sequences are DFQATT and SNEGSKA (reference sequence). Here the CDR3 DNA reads TGCAGTGCTAGACAAGGGCACATTCAGTACTTC. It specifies CSARQGHIQYF.

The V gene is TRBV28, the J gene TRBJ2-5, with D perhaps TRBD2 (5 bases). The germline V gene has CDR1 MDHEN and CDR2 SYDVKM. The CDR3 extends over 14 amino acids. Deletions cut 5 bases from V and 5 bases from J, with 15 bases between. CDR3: CASSLPRAEETQYF. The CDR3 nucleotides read TGTGCCAGCAGTCTCCCTCGAGCGGAGGAGACCCAGTACTTC.

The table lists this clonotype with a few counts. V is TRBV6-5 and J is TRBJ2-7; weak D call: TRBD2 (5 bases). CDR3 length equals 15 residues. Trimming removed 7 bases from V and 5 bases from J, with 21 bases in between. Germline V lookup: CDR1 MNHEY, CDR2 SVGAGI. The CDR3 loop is CASTTSPSQTNEQYF. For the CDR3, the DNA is TGTGCCAGCACAACCTCCCCTAGCCAAACGAACGAGCAGTACTTC.

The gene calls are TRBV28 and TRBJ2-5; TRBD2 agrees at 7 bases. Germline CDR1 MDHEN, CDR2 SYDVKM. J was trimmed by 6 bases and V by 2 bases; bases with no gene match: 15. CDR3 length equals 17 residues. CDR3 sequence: CASSLGWAEAGVQTQYF. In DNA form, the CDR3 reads TGTGCCAGCAGTTTAGGGTGGGCCGAGGCGGGAGTACAGACCCAGTACTTC. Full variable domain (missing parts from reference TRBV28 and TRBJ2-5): DVKVTQSSRYLVKRTGEKVFLECVQDMDHENMFWYRQDPGLGLRLIYFSYDVKMKEKGDIPEGYSVSREKKERFSLILESASTNQTSMYLCASSLGWAEAGVQTQYFGPGTRLLVL.